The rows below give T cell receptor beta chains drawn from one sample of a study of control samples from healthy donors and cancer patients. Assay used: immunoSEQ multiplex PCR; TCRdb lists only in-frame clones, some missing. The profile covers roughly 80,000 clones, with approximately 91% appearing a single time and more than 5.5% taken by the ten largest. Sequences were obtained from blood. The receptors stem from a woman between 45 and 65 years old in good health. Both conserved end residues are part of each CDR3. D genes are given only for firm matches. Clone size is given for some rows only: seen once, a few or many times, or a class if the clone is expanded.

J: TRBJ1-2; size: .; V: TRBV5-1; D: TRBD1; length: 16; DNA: TGCGCCAGCAGCTTGGTAGGGGGACAGGGGCCAAGCGGCTACACCTTC; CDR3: CASSLVGGQGPSGYTF
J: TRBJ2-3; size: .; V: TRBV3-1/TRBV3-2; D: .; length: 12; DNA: TGTGCCAGCAGCCGACGAACAGATACGCAGTATTTT; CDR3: CASSRRTDTQYF
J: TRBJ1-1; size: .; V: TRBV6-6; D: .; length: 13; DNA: TGTGCCAGCAGTCCAAGGGCGCCCACTGAAGCTTTCTTT; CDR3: CASSPRAPTEAFF
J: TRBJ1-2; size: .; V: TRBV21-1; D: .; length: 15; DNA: TGTGCCAGCAGCTTGGGACAGCGGCACATCTATGGCTACACCTTC; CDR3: CASSLGQRHIYGYTF
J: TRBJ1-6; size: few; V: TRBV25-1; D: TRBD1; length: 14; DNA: TGTGCCAGCAGTGAAAGCTGGACAGGGTCTCCCCTCCACTTT; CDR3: CASSESWTGSPLHF
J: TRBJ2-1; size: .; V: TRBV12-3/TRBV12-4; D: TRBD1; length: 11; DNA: TGTGCCAGCAGTTCCGGGACAGAAGAACTCTTC; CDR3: CASSSGTEELF
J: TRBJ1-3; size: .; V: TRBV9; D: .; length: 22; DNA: TGTGCCAGCAGCCCTAGGAGGGGCCGAACTCATCTCGACAGGTCCTCTGGAAACACCATATATTTT; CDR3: CASSPRRGRTHLDRSSGNTIYF
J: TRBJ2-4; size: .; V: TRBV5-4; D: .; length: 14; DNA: TGTGCCAGCACCCCTGGGCCCGATGGAAACATTCAGTACTTC; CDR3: CASTPGPDGNIQYF
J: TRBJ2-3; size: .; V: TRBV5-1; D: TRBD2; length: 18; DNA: TGCGCCAGCAGCTTCGGGGGTAGCGGGGGATACCTCACAGATACGCAGTATTTT; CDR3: CASSFGGSGGYLTDTQYF
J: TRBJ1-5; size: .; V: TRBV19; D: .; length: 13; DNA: TGTGCCAGTAGTGTCAATAGCAATCAGCCCCAGCATTTT; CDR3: CASSVNSNQPQHF
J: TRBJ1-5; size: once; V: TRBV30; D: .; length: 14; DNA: TGTGCCTGGAGCCCGGGGGGGGCTAATCAGCCCCAGCATTTT; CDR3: CAWSPGGANQPQHF
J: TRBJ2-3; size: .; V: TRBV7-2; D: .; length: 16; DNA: TGTGCCAGCAGCTTATTTGGGACACATAGCACAGATACGCAGTATTTT; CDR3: CASSLFGTHSTDTQYF
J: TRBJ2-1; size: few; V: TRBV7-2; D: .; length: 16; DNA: TGTGCCAGCAGCAATCGTCCCACAGGAGTCTGGAATGAGCAGTTCTTC; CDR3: CASSNRPTGVWNEQFF
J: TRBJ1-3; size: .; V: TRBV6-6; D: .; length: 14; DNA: TGTGCCAGCAGTGCCGGCAGGTTTGGAAACACCATATATTTT; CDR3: CASSAGRFGNTIYF
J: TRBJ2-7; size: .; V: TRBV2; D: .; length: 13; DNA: TGTGCCAGCAGTGAATGGGGGGAGTACGAGCAGTACTTC; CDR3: CASSEWGEYEQYF
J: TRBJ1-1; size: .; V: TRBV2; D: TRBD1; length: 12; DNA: TGTGCCAGCAGTGAACAGGGGGCAGCAGCTTTCTTT; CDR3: CASSEQGAAAFF
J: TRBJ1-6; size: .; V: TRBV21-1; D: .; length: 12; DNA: TGTGAGGAAGGGGCTCCACATTCACCCCTCCACTTT; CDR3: CEEGAPHSPLHF
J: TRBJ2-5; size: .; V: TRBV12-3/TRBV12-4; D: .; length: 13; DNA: TGTGCCAGCTCTGAGTTGATGATTGAGACCCAGTACTTC; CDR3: CASSELMIETQYF
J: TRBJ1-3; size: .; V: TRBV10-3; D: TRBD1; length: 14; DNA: TGTGCCATCAGTGAGCGGGACAGCGGATACACCATATATTTT; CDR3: CAISERDSGYTIYF
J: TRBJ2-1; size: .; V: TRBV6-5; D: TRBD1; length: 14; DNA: TGTGCCAGCAGTTACTTATCCGGGACAGGGGGGCAGTTCTTC; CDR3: CASSYLSGTGGQFF
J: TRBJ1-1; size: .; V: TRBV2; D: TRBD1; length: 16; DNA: TGTGCCAGCAGTGCTTACAAGGGACAGGGGAGTACTGAAGCTTTCTTT; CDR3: CASSAYKGQGSTEAFF
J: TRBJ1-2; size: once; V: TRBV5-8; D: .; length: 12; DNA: TGTGCCAGTGAAACAGGGATTCACGGCTACACCTTC; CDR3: CASETGIHGYTF
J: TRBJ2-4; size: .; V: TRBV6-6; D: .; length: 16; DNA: TGTGCCAGCAGTTCTCAGGGCTTAGTAGCCAAAAACATTCAGTACTTC; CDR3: CASSSQGLVAKNIQYF
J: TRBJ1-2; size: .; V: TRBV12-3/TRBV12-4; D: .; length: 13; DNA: TGTGCCAGCAGTTTAGCAGGGTTCTATGGCTACACCTTC; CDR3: CASSLAGFYGYTF
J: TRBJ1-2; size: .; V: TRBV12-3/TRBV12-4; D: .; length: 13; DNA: TGTGCCAGCAGTTTGCAGGGGATATATGGCTACACCTTC; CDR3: CASSLQGIYGYTF
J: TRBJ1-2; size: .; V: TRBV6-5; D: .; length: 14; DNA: TGTGCCAGCAGTTACTCGTTAACCGGGGATGGCTACACCTTC; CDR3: CASSYSLTGDGYTF
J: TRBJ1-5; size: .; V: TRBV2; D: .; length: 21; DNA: TGTGCCAGCAGTGAAGACATAGGGACTCGATTCCCCCTTTATAGCAATCAGCCCCAGCATTTT; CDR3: CASSEDIGTRFPLYSNQPQHF
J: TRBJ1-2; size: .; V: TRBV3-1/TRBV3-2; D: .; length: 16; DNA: TGTGCCAGCAGCCAAGATCTTACAGGGAACCCCTATGGCTACACCTTC; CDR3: CASSQDLTGNPYGYTF
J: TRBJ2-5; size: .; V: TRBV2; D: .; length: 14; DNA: TGTGCCAGCAGCCTAGACAGGTACCAAGAGACCCAGTACTTC; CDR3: CASSLDRYQETQYF
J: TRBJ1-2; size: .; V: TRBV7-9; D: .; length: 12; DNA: TGTGCCAGCAGCTTGGGACCAACGGGCTACACCTTC; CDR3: CASSLGPTGYTF
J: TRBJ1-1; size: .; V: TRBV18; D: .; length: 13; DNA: TGTGCCAGCTCACCTATGGCGAACACTGAAGCTTTCTTT; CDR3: CASSPMANTEAFF
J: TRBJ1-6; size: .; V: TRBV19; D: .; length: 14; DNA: TGTGCCAGTAGTCAGGACCGAGTAGCGACACCCCTCCACTTT; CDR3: CASSQDRVATPLHF
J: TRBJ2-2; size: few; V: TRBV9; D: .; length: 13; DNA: TGTGCCAGCAGCCAGTCCGTCACCGGGGAGCTGTTTTTT; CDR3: CASSQSVTGELFF